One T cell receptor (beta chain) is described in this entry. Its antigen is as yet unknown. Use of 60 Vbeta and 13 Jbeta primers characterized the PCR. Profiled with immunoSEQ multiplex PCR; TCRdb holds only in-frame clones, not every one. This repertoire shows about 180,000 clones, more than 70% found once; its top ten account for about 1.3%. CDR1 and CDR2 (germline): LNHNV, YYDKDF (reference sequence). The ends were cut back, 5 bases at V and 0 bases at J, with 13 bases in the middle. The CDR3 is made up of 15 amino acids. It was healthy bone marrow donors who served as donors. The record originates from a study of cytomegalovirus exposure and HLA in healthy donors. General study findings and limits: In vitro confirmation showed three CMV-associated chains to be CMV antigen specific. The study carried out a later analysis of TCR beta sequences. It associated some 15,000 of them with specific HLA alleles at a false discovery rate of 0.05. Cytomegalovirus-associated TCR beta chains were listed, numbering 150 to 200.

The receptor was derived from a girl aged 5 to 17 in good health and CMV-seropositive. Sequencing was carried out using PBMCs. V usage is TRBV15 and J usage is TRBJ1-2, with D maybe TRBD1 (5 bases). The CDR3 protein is CATSRLLTANYGYTF. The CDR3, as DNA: TGTGCCACCAGCCGACTTTTGACAGCTAACTATGGCTACACCTTC.